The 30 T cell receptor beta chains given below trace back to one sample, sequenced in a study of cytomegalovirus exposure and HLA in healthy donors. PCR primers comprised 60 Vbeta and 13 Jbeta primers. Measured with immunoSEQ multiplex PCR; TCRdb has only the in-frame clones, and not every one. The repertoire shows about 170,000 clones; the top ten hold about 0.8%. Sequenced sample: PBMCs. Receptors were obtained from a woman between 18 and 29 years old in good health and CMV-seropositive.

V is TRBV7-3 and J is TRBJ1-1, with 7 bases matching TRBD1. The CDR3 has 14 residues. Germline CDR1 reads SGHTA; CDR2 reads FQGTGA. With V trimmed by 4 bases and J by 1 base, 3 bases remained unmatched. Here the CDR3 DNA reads TGTGCCAGCAGCTGGACAGGCCAGAACACTGAAGCTTTCTTT. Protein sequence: CASSWTGQNTEAFF.

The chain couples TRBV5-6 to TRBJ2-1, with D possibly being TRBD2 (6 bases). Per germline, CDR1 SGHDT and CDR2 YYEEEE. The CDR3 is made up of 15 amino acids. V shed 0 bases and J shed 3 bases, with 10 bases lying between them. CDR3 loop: CASSLVASVYNEQFF. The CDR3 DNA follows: TGTGCCAGCAGCTTGGTGGCTAGCGTCTACAATGAGCAGTTCTTC.

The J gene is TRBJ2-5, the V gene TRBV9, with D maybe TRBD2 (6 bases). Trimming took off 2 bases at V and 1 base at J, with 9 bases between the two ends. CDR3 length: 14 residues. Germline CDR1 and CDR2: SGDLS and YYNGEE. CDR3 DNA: TGTGCCAGCAGCGTGGCGGGGACCCAAGAGACCCAGTACTTC. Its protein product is CASSVAGTQETQYF.

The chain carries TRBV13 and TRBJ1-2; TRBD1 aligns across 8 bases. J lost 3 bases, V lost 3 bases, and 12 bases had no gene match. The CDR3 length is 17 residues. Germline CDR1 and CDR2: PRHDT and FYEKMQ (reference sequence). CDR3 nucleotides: TGTGCCAGCAGCTTTTCCCCCTTCCGACAGGGGCACTATGGCTACACCTTC. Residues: CASSFSPFRQGHYGYTF.

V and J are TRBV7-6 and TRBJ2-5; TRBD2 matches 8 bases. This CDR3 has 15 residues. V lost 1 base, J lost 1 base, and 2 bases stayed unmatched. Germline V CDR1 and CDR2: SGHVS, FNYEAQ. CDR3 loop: CASSLVAGSQETQYF. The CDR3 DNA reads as TGTGCCAGCAGCTTAGTAGCGGGGAGCCAAGAGACCCAGTACTTC.

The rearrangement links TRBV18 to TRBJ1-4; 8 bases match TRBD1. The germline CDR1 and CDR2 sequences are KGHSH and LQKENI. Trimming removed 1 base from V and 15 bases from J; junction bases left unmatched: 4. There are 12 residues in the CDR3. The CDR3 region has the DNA TGTGCCAGCTCACCACGGCAGGGGGCGATGTTTTTT. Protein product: CASSPRQGAMFF.

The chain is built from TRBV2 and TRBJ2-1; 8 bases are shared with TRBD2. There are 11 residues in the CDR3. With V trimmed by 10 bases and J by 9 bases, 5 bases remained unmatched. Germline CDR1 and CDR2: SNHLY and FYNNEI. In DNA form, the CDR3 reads TGTGCCACCGGACTAGCAGTTGAGCAGTTCTTC. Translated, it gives CATGLAVEQFF.

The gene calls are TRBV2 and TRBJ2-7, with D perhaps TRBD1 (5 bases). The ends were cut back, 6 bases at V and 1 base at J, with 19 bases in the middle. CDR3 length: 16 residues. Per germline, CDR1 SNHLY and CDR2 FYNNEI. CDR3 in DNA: TGTGCCAGCAGCGATAGACAGCACACACTATCCTACGAGCAGTACTTC. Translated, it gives CASSDRQHTLSYEQYF.

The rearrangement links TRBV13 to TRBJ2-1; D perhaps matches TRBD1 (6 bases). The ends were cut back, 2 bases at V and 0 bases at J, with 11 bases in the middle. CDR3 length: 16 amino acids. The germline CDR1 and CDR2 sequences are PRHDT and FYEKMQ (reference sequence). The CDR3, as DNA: TGTGCCAGCAGCTTATGGAACAGGGACTCCTACAATGAGCAGTTCTTC. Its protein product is CASSLWNRDSYNEQFF.

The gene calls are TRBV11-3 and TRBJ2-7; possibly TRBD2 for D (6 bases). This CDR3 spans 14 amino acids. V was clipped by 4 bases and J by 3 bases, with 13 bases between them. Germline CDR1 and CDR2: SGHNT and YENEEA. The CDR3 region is CASSSAGPGYEQYF. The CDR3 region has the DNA TGTGCCAGCAGCTCCGCGGGACCTGGCTACGAGCAGTACTTC.

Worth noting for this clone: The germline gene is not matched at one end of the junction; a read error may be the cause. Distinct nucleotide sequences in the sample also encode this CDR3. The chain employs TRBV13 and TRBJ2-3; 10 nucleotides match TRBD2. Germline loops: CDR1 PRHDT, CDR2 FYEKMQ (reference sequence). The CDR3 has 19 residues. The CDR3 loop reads CASSLYNVIAGGRTDTQYF. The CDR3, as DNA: TGCGCCAGCAGCTTATACAACGTCATAGCGGGGGGACGCACAGATACGCAGTATTTT.

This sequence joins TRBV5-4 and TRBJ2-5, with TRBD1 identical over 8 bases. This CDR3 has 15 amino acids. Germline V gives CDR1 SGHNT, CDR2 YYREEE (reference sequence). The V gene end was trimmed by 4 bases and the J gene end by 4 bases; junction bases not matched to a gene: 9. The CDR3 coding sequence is TGTGCCAGCAGCCAACCCGACAGGGGCGGAGAGACCCAGTACTTC. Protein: CASSQPDRGGETQYF.

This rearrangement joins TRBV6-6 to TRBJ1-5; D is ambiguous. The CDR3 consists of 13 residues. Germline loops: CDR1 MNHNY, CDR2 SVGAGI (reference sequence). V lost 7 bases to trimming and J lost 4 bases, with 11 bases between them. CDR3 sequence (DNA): TGTGCCAGCACCCAGAGCGGGAATCAGCCCCAGCATTTT. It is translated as CASTQSGNQPQHF.

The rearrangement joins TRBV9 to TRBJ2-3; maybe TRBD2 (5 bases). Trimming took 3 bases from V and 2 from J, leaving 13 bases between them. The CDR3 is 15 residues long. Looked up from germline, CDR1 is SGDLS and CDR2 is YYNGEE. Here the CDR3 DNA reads TGTGCCAGCAGCGCGCAGTCTAGCCCCACAGATACGCAGTATTTT. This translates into CASSAQSSPTDTQYF.

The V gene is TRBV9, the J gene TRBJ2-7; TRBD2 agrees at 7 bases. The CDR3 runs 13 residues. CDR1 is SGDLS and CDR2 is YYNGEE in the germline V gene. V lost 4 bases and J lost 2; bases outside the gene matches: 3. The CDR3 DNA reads TGTGCCAGCAGCATGGGGACTACCTACGAGCAGTACTTC. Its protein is CASSMGTTYEQYF.

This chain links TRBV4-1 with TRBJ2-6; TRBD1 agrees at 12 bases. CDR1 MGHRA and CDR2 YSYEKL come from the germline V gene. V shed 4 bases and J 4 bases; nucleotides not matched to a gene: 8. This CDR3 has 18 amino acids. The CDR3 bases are TGCGCCAGCAGCCCGGGACAGGGGGCACTGGGCGGGGCCAACGTCCTGACTTTC. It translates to CASSPGQGALGGANVLTF.

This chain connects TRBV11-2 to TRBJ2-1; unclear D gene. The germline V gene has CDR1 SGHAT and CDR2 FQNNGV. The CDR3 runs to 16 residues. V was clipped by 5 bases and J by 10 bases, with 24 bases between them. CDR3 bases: TGTGCCAGCAGCCCCCGCTATTTCTCCCCAGGCCTAGAGCAGTTCTTC. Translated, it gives CASSPRYFSPGLEQFF.

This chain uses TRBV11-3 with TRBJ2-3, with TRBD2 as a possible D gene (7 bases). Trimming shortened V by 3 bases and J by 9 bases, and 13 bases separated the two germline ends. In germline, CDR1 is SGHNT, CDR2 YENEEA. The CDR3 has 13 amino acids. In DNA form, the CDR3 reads TGTGCCAGCAGCTTGGACGGGGGGCGGACGCAGTATTTT. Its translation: CASSLDGGRTQYF.

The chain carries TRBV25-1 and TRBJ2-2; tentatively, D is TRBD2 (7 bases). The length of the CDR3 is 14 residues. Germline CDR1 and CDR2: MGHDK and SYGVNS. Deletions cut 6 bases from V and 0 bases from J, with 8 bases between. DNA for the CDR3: TGTGCCAGCAGCGGGGGGCCGAACACCGGGGAGCTGTTTTTT. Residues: CASSGGPNTGELFF. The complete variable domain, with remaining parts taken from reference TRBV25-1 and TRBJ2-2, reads EADIYQTPRYLVIGTGKKITLECSQTMGHDKMYWYQQDPGMELHLIHYSYGVNSTEKGDLSSESTVSRIRTEHFPLTLESARPSHTSQYLCASSGGPNTGELFFGEGSRLTVL.

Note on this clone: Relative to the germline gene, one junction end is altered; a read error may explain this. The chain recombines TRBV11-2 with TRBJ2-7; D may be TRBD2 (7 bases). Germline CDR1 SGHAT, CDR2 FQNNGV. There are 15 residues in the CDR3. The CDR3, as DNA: TGTGCCAGCAGCTTAGTCGGGGGGCAAGGCTACGTGCAGTACTTC. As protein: CASSLVGGQGYVQYF.

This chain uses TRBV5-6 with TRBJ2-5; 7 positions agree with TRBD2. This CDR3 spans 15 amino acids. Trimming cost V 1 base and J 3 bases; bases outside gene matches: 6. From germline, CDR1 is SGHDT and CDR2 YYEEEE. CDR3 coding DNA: TGTGCCAGCAGCTTGATCGGACTAGGGGAAGAGACCCAGTACTTC. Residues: CASSLIGLGEETQYF.

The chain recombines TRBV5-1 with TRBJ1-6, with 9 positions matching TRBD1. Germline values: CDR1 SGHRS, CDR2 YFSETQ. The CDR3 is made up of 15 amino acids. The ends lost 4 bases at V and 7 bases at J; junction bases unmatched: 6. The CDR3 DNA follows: TGCGCCAGCAGCGTACAGGGGGCGCAGAATTCACCCCTCCACTTT. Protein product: CASSVQGAQNSPLHF.

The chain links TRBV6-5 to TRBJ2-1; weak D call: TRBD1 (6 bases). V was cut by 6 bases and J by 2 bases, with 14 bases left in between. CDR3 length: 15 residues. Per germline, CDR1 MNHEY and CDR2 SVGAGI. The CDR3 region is CASRIQGKAYNEQFF. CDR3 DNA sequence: TGTGCCAGCAGGATACAGGGTAAGGCCTACAATGAGCAGTTCTTC.

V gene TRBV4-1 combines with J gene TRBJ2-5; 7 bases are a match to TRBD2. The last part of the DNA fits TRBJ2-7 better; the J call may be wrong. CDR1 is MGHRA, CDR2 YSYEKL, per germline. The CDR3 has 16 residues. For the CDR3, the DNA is TGCGCCAGCAGCCAAGAGTCTAGCGGAGGCTTCTACGAGCAGTACTTC. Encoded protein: CASSQESSGGFYEQYF.

CDR3 region: CASSRDGYTF. The CDR3 DNA reads TGTGCCAGCAGCCGTGATGGCTACACCTTC. The genes are TRBV7-2 and TRBJ1-2; no clear D. Germline assignment: CDR1 SGHTA and CDR2 FQGNSA. V shed 5 bases and J shed 6 bases, with 4 bases lying between them. CDR3 size: 10 residues.

Here the CDR3 reads CASSFPGQGREKLFF. CDR3 coding DNA: TGTGCCAGCAGCTTCCCCGGACAGGGTAGGGAAAAACTGTTTTTT. This chain uses TRBV11-3 with TRBJ1-4; 8 positions agree with TRBD1. The CDR3 has 15 amino acids. Trimming removed 3 bases from V and 8 bases from J; junction bases left unmatched: 8. Germline V CDR1 and CDR2: SGHNT, YENEEA.

As DNA, the CDR3 is TGTGCCATCAGTGAGTCGACGGGGTACACAGATACGCAGTATTTT. Its protein is CAISESTGYTDTQYF. This chain uses TRBV10-3 with TRBJ2-3; tentatively, D is TRBD2 (5 bases). Germline CDR1 is ENHRY and CDR2 is SYGVKD. V lost 0 bases, J lost 2 bases, and 9 bases lay in between. The CDR3 is 15 residues long.

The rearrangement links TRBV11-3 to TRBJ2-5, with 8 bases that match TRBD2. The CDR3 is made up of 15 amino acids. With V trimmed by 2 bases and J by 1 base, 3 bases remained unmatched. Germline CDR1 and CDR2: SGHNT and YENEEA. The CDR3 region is CASSLLAGFQETQYF. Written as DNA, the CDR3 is TGTGCCAGCAGCTTACTAGCGGGCTTCCAAGAGACCCAGTACTTC.

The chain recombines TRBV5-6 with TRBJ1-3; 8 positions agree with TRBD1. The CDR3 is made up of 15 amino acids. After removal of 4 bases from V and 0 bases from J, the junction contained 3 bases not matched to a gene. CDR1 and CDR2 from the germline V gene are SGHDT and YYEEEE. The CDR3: CASSRTGGSGNTIYF. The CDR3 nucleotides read TGTGCCAGCAGCCGTACAGGGGGCTCTGGAAACACCATATATTTT.

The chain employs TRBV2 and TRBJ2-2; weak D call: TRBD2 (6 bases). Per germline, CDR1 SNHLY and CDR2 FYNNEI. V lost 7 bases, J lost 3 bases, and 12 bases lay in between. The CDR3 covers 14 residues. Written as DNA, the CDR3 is TGTGCCAGCATACGCGAGCGGGACACCGGGGAGCTGTTTTTT. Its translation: CASIRERDTGELFF.